This T cell receptor beta chain was recorded in a study of response to subunit inactivated influenza vaccine. MiXCR, applied by TCRdb to the RT-PCR reads, yields one record per CDR3 protein. The sample lists roughly 650,000 distinct CDR3 sequences; about 15% were seen once. Study results and caveats: Seasonal influenza vaccination, on each occasion, was suggested by the authors to recruit few new T cells.

For this clonotype: Its target is not known.

The CDR3 has 13 amino acids. Germline lookup yields CDR1 DFQATT and CDR2 SNEGSKA (reference sequence). V gave up 6 bases and J gave up 5 bases; unmatched junction bases: 9. The chain is built from TRBV20-1 and TRBJ1-1; 7 bases agree with TRBD1. This material consisted of PBMCs from blood, taken roughly 12 days after vaccination. The clonotype originates from a man aged 50-60 years who received an inactivated influenza vaccine. DNA of the CDR3: TGCAGTGCAGGACAGGCCCTAAGGACTGAAGCTTTCTTT. Its translation: CSAGQALRTEAFF.